This TCR beta chain originates from a study of blood T cell repertoires in COVID-19. Germline loops: CDR1 MNHEY, CDR2 SMNVEV (reference sequence). CDR3 size: 14 residues. Trimming took 6 bases from V and 2 from J, leaving 13 bases between them. Only in-frame clones appear in the TCRdb table, and some are missing; sequencing was by immunoSEQ multiplex PCR. The data contain some 72,000 clones, 65% to 85% of them singletons. The genes are TRBV27 and TRBJ2-5; D is undetermined. The receptor's source is a man between 50 and 59 years old with COVID-19, enrolled during active disease. Sequenced material: peripheral blood. CDR3 residues: CASRATGLQETQYF. The CDR3, as DNA: TGTGCCAGCAGAGCCACGGGTTTGCAAGAGACCCAGTACTTC.